The source of this T cell receptor (beta chain) is a study of CD8 T cells in Susac syndrome. Trimming removed 3 bases from V and 8 bases from J; junction bases left unmatched: 12. CDR3 length equals 16 residues. Germline lookup yields CDR1 KGHSH and CDR2 LQKENI. Random hexamers primed reverse transcription of about 0.5 to 1 ug RNA. Multiplex immunoSEQ PCR targeted 54 Vbeta and 13 Jbeta TCR beta segments. TCRdb re-called the immunoSEQ multiplex PCR reads through MiXCR, storing one row per CDR3 protein. The table shows 250,000 to 300,000 distinct CDR3 sequences, with about 82% occurring only once. The patients serving as multiple sclerosis controls were treatment-naive. They had stable or active relapsing-remitting disease and fulfilled revised McDonald criteria.

The sequence came from a human donor with multiple sclerosis. Sequencing used CD8+ T cells from PBMCs. This sequence joins TRBV18 and TRBJ2-1; 8 bases are shared with TRBD2. The CDR3 region is CASSPNPGRAVDEQFF. CDR3 nucleotides: TGTGCCAGCTCACCCAATCCCGGGAGGGCCGTCGATGAGCAGTTCTTC.